This T cell receptor (beta chain) was identified during a study of vaccination effects on CD4 cells after COVID-19. Study results and limitations: Common cold coronaviruses were cross-recognized by only 1 of 255 vaccine-induced clones in healthy vaccinees. The study found marked clonal contraction of infection- and vaccine-induced clones late after vaccination.

The method was immunoSEQ multiplex PCR; TCRdb's version includes in-frame clones alone and lacks a portion of them. The data show tens of thousands of clones, just under 75% seen once. Concerning this clone: Its matching antigen is unknown.

Cultured cells yielded isolated CD4+ T cells after more than nine days. Two-dose vaccination with either BNT162b2 or mRNA-1273 was given to the participants. The study found no prior SARS-CoV-2 infection in the vaccine recipients, who tested negative for nucleocapsid antibodies. Specimen: CD4+ T cells from PBMCs cultured without peptide, collected after COVID-19 vaccination. The sequence derives from a human donor who received a COVID-19 vaccine.

As DNA, the CDR3 is TGTGCCAGCAGTTTAGTCCTTAGCAATCAGCCCCAGCATTTT. Amino acids: CASSLVLSNQPQHF. The V gene is TRBV28, the J gene TRBJ1-5, with unresolved D. Per germline, CDR1 MDHEN and CDR2 SYDVKM. CDR3 size: 14 residues. Trimming pared 2 bases from V and 0 bases from J, leaving 5 bases between.